Presented here are 14 T cell receptor beta chains from one specimen sequenced in a study of blood T cell repertoires in COVID-19. Repertoires were generated with immunoSEQ multiplex PCR, while TCRdb's copy carries only in-frame clones and drops some. This sample has roughly 65,000 clones, with approximately 89% found just once. What was sequenced was peripheral blood. These receptors all come from a woman aged 55-70 years with acute or convalescent COVID-19.

The table lists this clone with a few counts. The chain combines TRBV15 with TRBJ2-7, with D tentatively TRBD2 (7 bases). With 0 bases removed from V and 5 bases from J, the gap between germline ends came to 11 bases. The germline gives CDR1 LNHNV, CDR2 YYDKDF (reference sequence). CDR3 length: 14 residues. The DNA for the CDR3 is TGTGCCACCAGCAGAGATCGGGGGGCTAACGAGCAGTACTTC. Protein: CATSRDRGANEQYF.

The CDR3 loop reads CASSPVSGEQYF. In nucleotides, the CDR3 is TGTGCCAGCAGCCCCGTTTCCGGCGAGCAGTACTTC. This sequence joins TRBV3-1 (or the pseudogene TRBV3-2) and TRBJ2-7; no clear D. The CDR3 has 12 amino acids. Germline-derived CDR1 and CDR2 are LGHDT and YNNKEL (reference sequence). Trimming shortened V by 4 bases and J by 6 bases, and 10 bases separated the two germline ends.

This chain joins TRBV10-3 and TRBJ2-3; D remains unclear. Trimming shortened V by 3 bases and J by 0 bases, and 10 bases separated the two germline ends. Germline CDR1 is ENHRY and CDR2 is SYGVKD. This CDR3 is built from 15 residues. DNA of the CDR3: TGTGCCATCAGTGAACACGCAGGAAGCACAGATACGCAGTATTTT. Amino acid sequence: CAISEHAGSTDTQYF.

The chain joins TRBV6-5 to TRBJ1-6; TRBD1 agrees at 9 bases. In germline, CDR1 is MNHEY, CDR2 SVGAGI. V shed 6 bases and J 5 bases; nucleotides not matched to a gene: 5. This CDR3 has 15 residues. The CDR3 bases are TGTGCCAGCAGGCAACAGGGGGCGCATAATTCACCCCTCCACTTT. Translated, it gives CASRQQGAHNSPLHF.

The chain joins TRBV2 to TRBJ1-5; D is possibly TRBD1 (5 bases). This CDR3 has 16 amino acids. Trimming removed 4 bases from V and 1 base from J, with 14 bases in between. The germline V gene has CDR1 SNHLY and CDR2 FYNNEI. CDR3 DNA: TGTGCCAGCAGTGGGCTCGTTAGGGGAAGCAATCAGCCCCAGCATTTT. Translated, it gives CASSGLVRGSNQPQHF. The complete variable domain, with remaining parts taken from reference TRBV2 and TRBJ1-5, reads EPEVTQTPSHQVTQMGQEVILRCVPISNHLYFYWYRQILGQKVEFLVSFYNNEISEKSEIFDDQFSVERPDGSNFTLKIRSTKLEDSAMYFCASSGLVRGSNQPQHFGDGTRLSIL.

The chain couples TRBV7-9 to TRBJ2-3; 11 bases are a match to TRBD2. Trimming cost V 11 bases and J 0 bases; bases outside gene matches: 4. This CDR3 is 14 amino acids long. The V gene's germline CDR1 is SEHNR and CDR2 FQNEAQ (reference sequence). The CDR3 sequence is CALSGRVSTDTQYF. The CDR3, as DNA: TGTGCCCTTAGCGGGAGGGTTAGCACAGATACGCAGTATTTT.

The V gene is TRBV24-1, the J gene TRBJ2-3, with TRBD1 matching over 8 bases. Germline V gene data show CDR1 as KGHDR and CDR2 as SFDVKD. V lost 5 bases, J lost 4 bases, and 7 bases stayed unmatched. The CDR3 extends over 15 amino acids. The CDR3 nucleotides read TGTGCCACCAGTGGCACCACAGGGGGACCAGATACGCAGTATTTT. Translated, it gives CATSGTTGGPDTQYF.

V and J are TRBV7-2 and TRBJ2-2; 9 bases map to TRBD2. V shed 4 bases and J 7 bases; nucleotides not matched to a gene: 7. The CDR3 runs 15 residues. The germline V gene encodes CDR1 SGHTA and CDR2 FQGNSA. The CDR3 sequence: CASSSSGGMGGELFF. CDR3 in DNA: TGTGCCAGCAGCTCAAGCGGGGGGATGGGCGGGGAGCTGTTTTTT.

This rearrangement joins TRBV27 to TRBJ2-7; 7 nucleotides agree with TRBD1. CDR3 length: 14 amino acids. The V and J ends lost 10 bases and 3 bases, in that order; junction bases with no gene match: 12. In germline, CDR1 is MNHEY, CDR2 SMNVEV (reference sequence). The CDR3 DNA reads as TGTGCCAACCAGGGACAGAAACCTTTCTACGAGCAGTACTTC. Translated: CANQGQKPFYEQYF.

This clone was found once. The junction shows a germline mismatch at one end, possibly a read error. This chain connects TRBV5-1 to TRBJ2-1; D may be TRBD2 (6 bases). The germline gives CDR1 SGHRS, CDR2 YFSETQ. CDR3 length: 15 residues. The CDR3 spells CASSRGGEWYSEQFF. DNA for the CDR3: TGCGCCAGCAGCAGGGGCGGGGAATGGTACAGTGAGCAGTTCTTC. Together with reference TRBV5-1 and TRBJ2-1, the CDR3 gives the full variable domain: KAGVTQTPRYLIKTRGQQVTLSCSPISGHRSVSWYQQTPGQGLQFLFEYFSETQRNKGNFPGRFSGRQFSNSRSEMNVSTLELGDSALYLCASSRGGEWYSEQFFGPGTRLTVL.

This clone appeared a single time. The chain uses TRBV19 and TRBJ2-7; weak D call: TRBD1 (5 bases). CDR3 length equals 13 residues. The V gene lost 5 bases and the J gene lost 3 bases, with 11 bases spanning the gap. Germline V gene sequence: CDR1 LNHDA, CDR2 SQIVND (reference sequence). The CDR3 DNA reads TGTGCCAGTAGTCGCAGGGAAAGCTACGAGCAGTACTTC. The encoded protein is CASSRRESYEQYF.

V and J are TRBV6-6 and TRBJ2-3; a possible D gene is TRBD2 (6 bases). In germline, CDR1 is MNHNY, CDR2 SVGAGI (reference sequence). The CDR3 is 14 residues long. V was shortened by 7 bases and J by 2 bases, with 13 bases between the two germline ends. The CDR3: CASTLSGITDTQYF. CDR3 nucleotide sequence: TGTGCCAGCACTCTTAGCGGAATCACAGATACGCAGTATTTT.

The chain uses TRBV3-1 (or the pseudogene TRBV3-2) and TRBJ2-2, with D perhaps matching TRBD1 (5 bases). The CDR3 length is 15 residues. Trimming shortened V by 2 bases and J by 5 bases, and 12 bases separated the two germline ends. Looked up from germline, CDR1 is LGHDT and CDR2 is YNNKEL (reference sequence). CDR3 in DNA: TGTGCCAGCAGCCAATGGGGCGCTGGGACCGGGGAGCTGTTTTTT. Translating gives CASSQWGAGTGELFF.

CDR3 sequence: CASSPSGSYNEQFF. As DNA, the CDR3 is TGTGCCAGCAGCCCTAGCGGATCCTACAATGAGCAGTTCTTC. V and J are TRBV7-3 and TRBJ2-1, with TRBD2 identical over 7 bases. Germline loops: CDR1 SGHTA, CDR2 FQGTGA. CDR3 length: 14 residues. Losses at the gene ends were 5 bases for V and 1 base for J; bases not matched to a gene: 2. Looking up the rest from reference TRBV7-3 and TRBJ2-1 gives the full variable domain: GAGVSQTPSNKVTEKGKYVELRCDPISGHTALYWYRQSLGQGPEFLIYFQGTGAADDSGLPNDRFFAVRPEGSVSTLKIQRTERGDSAVYLCASSPSGSYNEQFFGPGTRLTVL.